Below, 31 T cell receptor beta chains from the same sample are listed, as sequenced in a study of response to subunit inactivated influenza vaccine. MiXCR, run by TCRdb on the RT-PCR reads, gives a single entry per CDR3 protein. The sample holds hundreds of thousands of distinct CDR3 sequences, about 15% seen once. This specimen consisted of PBMCs from blood, obtained 11 to 12 days after vaccination. The receptors shown here come from a man aged 45-60 years who received an inactivated influenza vaccine.

This clonotype has more than one count but fewer than ten. V is TRBV6-5 and J is TRBJ2-1; 13 bases are a match to TRBD2. The CDR3 loop spans 15 amino acids. Unmatched junction bases numbered 7, after V lost 6 bases and J lost 8 bases. Germline CDR1 and CDR2: MNHEY and SVGAGI. The CDR3 DNA reads TGTGCCAGCAGCTATGGGACTAGCGGGACCTATGAGCAGTTCTTC. This encodes CASSYGTSGTYEQFF.

A few counts support this clonotype. V is TRBV20-1 and J is TRBJ1-2, with 7 bases aligning to TRBD1. This CDR3 has 13 residues. The junction had 3 bases not matched to a gene; V was cut back by 3 bases and J by 2 bases. Looked up from germline, CDR1 is DFQATT and CDR2 is SNEGSKA (reference sequence). CDR3 sequence (DNA): TGCAGTGCTAGGACAGGGACCAACTATGGCTACACCTTC. This translates into CSARTGTNYGYTF.

The chain uses TRBV11-2 and TRBJ1-4, with D perhaps TRBD1 (5 bases). The CDR3 sequence is 14 residues long. Germline V CDR1 and CDR2: SGHAT, FQNNGV. Trimming left V 1 base short and J 7 bases short, with 10 bases between. CDR3 DNA: TGTGCCAGCAGCTTAGCAGACAGTCGTGAAAAACTGTTTTTT. This translates into CASSLADSREKLFF. The whole variable domain, filled in from reference TRBV11-2 and TRBJ1-4, reads EAGVAQSPRYKIIEKRQSVAFWCNPISGHATLYWYQQILGQGPKLLIQFQNNGVVDDSQLPKDRFSAERLKGVDSTLKIQPAKLEDSAVYLCASSLADSREKLFFGSGTQLSVL.

In its sample, this clonotype was seen many times. The chain couples TRBV11-2 to TRBJ2-3; 7 nucleotides line up with TRBD1. Trimming at V came to 5 bases and at J to 2 bases, leaving 7 bases not matched to a gene. The length of the CDR3 is 15 residues. Germline V gives CDR1 SGHAT, CDR2 FQNNGV. CDR3 region: CASSQGQYYTDTQYF. The CDR3 nucleotides read TGTGCCAGCAGCCAGGGACAGTACTACACAGATACGCAGTATTTT.

This chain connects TRBV20-1 to TRBJ2-5; D is unclear. CDR1 is DFQATT, CDR2 SNEGSKA, per germline (reference sequence). The V gene lost 4 bases and the J gene lost 5 bases, with 20 bases spanning the gap. CDR3 size: 15 residues. The CDR3 sequence: CSATWAVGLGETQYF. The CDR3 DNA reads TGCAGTGCTACTTGGGCCGTTGGGCTCGGCGAGACCCAGTACTTC.

In its sample, this clonotype was seen many times. The V and J genes are TRBV7-2 and TRBJ2-6, with D uncertain. Germline CDR1 is SGHTA and CDR2 is FQGNSA. The CDR3 has 12 amino acids. Trimming pared 6 bases from V and 1 base from J, leaving 1 base between. CDR3 nucleotide sequence: TGTGCCAGCAGGTCTGGGGCCAACGTCCTGACTTTC. Residues: CASRSGANVLTF.

This clonotype has a handful of counts. The chain links TRBV5-6 to TRBJ2-1; 16 bases align to TRBD2. The ends lost 3 bases at V and 0 bases at J; junction bases unmatched: 6. This CDR3 has 19 amino acids. Per the germline V gene, CDR1 is SGHDT and CDR2 is YYEEEE. The CDR3 region is CASSYTGLAGGLSYNEQFF. In DNA form, the CDR3 reads TGTGCCAGCAGCTATACGGGACTAGCGGGGGGGCTCTCCTACAATGAGCAGTTCTTC.

This clonotype was seen many times. The chain has TRBV5-1 and TRBJ2-7; no clear D. The CDR3 totals 11 residues. The V end was cut by 5 bases, the J end by 3 bases, with 6 bases between. The germline V gene has CDR1 SGHRS and CDR2 YFSETQ. The CDR3 loop is CASRYDYEQYF. The CDR3 DNA is TGCGCCAGCAGGTACGACTACGAGCAGTACTTC.

The chain uses TRBV6-2 or TRBV6-3 and TRBJ1-2; D is unresolved. The CDR3 spans 12 residues. Germline CDR1 and CDR2: MNHEY and SVGEGT. The V end was cut by 4 bases, the J end by 14 bases, with 17 bases between. The CDR3 sequence is CASSSQNRQGTF. The CDR3, as DNA: TGTGCCAGCAGTTCGCAAAACAGACAAGGTACCTTC.

This chain connects TRBV5-1 to TRBJ2-1, with 12 bases aligning to TRBD2. The CDR3 is 15 residues long. Unmatched junction bases numbered 7, after V lost 6 bases and J lost 6 bases. Looked up from germline, CDR1 is SGHRS and CDR2 is YFSETQ. CDR3 sequence (DNA): TGCGCCAGCACCCCTCTAGCGGGAGGGCCCAATGAGCAGTTCTTC. This translates into CASTPLAGGPNEQFF.

There are a few counts of this clonotype. The chain uses TRBV5-1 and TRBJ2-5; 11 bases are a match to TRBD2. CDR3 length: 16 amino acids. Trimming removed 0 bases from V and 5 bases from J; junction bases left unmatched: 6. Germline V gene data show CDR1 as SGHRS and CDR2 as YFSETQ. CDR3 amino acids: CASSLDGSGGAETQYF. For the CDR3, the DNA is TGCGCCAGCAGCTTGGATGGTAGCGGGGGGGCTGAGACCCAGTACTTC. The whole variable domain, filled in from reference TRBV5-1 and TRBJ2-5, reads KAGVTQTPRYLIKTRGQQVTLSCSPISGHRSVSWYQQTPGQGLQFLFEYFSETQRNKGNFPGRFSGRQFSNSRSEMNVSTLELGDSALYLCASSLDGSGGAETQYFGPGTRLLVL.

This chain links TRBV29-1 with TRBJ2-1, with D perhaps TRBD2 (5 bases). Germline V gene lookup returns CDR1 SQVTM and CDR2 ANQGSEA. The CDR3 has 11 amino acids. V gave up 6 bases and J gave up 15 bases, with 18 bases separating them. CDR3 sequence (DNA): TGCAGCGTAAACCGGGAAGCAAAAGGGTTCTTC. Translating gives CSVNREAKGFF.

In its sample, this clonotype was seen many times. The chain employs TRBV5-1 and TRBJ1-1; possible D gene TRBD1, 5 bases. V was cut by 1 base and J by 4 bases, with 8 bases left in between. Germline V CDR1 and CDR2: SGHRS, YFSETQ. CDR3 length: 13 residues. The CDR3 is CASSLSGGTEAFF. The CDR3 DNA sequence: TGCGCCAGCAGCTTGAGTGGGGGCACTGAAGCTTTCTTT.

The rearrangement uses TRBV2 and TRBJ1-2; D remains ambiguous. V dropped 0 bases and J dropped 8 bases, with 13 bases sitting between them. The CDR3 contains 14 residues. CDR1 is SNHLY and CDR2 is FYNNEI in the germline V gene. CDR3 sequence (DNA): TGTGCCAGCAGTGAAGCGCTGGGTCGGCGGGGCTACACCTTC. It encodes CASSEALGRRGYTF. Drawing the rest from reference TRBV2 and TRBJ1-2, the complete variable domain is EPEVTQTPSHQVTQMGQEVILRCVPISNHLYFYWYRQILGQKVEFLVSFYNNEISEKSEIFDDQFSVERPDGSNFTLKIRSTKLEDSAMYFCASSEALGRRGYTFGSGTRLTVV.

This clonotype was found many times. A junction boundary mismatches the germline segment, possibly from a read error. This chain connects TRBV5-1 to TRBJ2-6; D is unresolved. In germline, CDR1 is SGHRS, CDR2 YFSETQ. CDR3 size: 14 residues. CDR3 in amino acids: CASSLGSGANVLTF. CDR3 bases: TGTGCCAGCAGCTTGGGCTCTGGGGCCAACGTCCTGACTTTC.

CDR3 sequence (DNA): TGCAGTGCTAGGCCCGGGGTTTCCTACAATGAGCAGTTCTTC. Protein sequence: CSARPGVSYNEQFF. This chain uses TRBV20-1 with TRBJ2-1; maybe TRBD2 (5 bases). V was shortened by 3 bases and J by 1 base, with 10 bases between the two germline ends. CDR3 length equals 14 residues. The germline CDR1 and CDR2 sequences are DFQATT and SNEGSKA (reference sequence).

The chain combines TRBV4-3 with TRBJ2-5; 8 bases agree with TRBD1. Per the germline V gene, CDR1 is LGHNA and CDR2 is YSLEER. The CDR3 is 15 amino acids. The V and J ends lost 0 bases and 5 bases, in that order; junction bases with no gene match: 5. The CDR3 is CASSQDRTGPETQYF. The CDR3 DNA reads TGCGCCAGCAGCCAAGATCGGACAGGGCCGGAGACCCAGTACTTC.

The chain combines TRBV12-3 or TRBV12-4 with TRBJ2-2, with TRBD2 identical over 13 bases. J gave up 6 bases and V 6 bases, and 10 bases lay outside the gene matches. This CDR3 region has 17 residues. The CDR3 is CASRTGLAGSRAGELFF. The CDR3 DNA reads as TGTGCCAGCAGGACGGGACTAGCGGGGTCTCGGGCCGGGGAGCTGTTTTTT.

The V call is TRBV15, the J call TRBJ2-1; D call uncertain. The V gene lost 0 bases and the J gene lost 4 bases, with 13 bases spanning the gap. The germline gives CDR1 LNHNV, CDR2 YYDKDF (reference sequence). There are 16 residues in the CDR3. This chain's CDR3 is CATSRDRGTPYNEQFF. The CDR3 DNA reads as TGTGCCACCAGCAGAGATAGAGGAACACCTTACAATGAGCAGTTCTTC.

The V and J genes are TRBV12-3 or TRBV12-4 and TRBJ2-1, with 7 bases identical to TRBD1. This CDR3 comprises 13 residues. V lost 5 bases to trimming and J lost 10 bases; unmatched junction nucleotides: 8. The DNA for the CDR3 is TGTGCCAGCAGTCCCCAGACAGGGCTAGAGCAGTTCTTC. Translated: CASSPQTGLEQFF.

This sequence joins TRBV29-1 and TRBJ2-7; D not resolved. CDR3 length: 14 amino acids. Trimming stripped 6 bases from V and 0 bases from J, with 15 bases between. CDR1 and CDR2 (germline): SQVTM, ANQGSEA. CDR3 amino acids: CSVGMDVSSYEQYF. The CDR3 DNA reads as TGCAGCGTGGGAATGGACGTTAGCTCCTACGAGCAGTACTTC.

This chain uses TRBV4-2 with TRBJ1-1, with 9 bases identical to TRBD1. Germline CDR1 is LGHNA and CDR2 is YNFKEQ. The CDR3 is 15 amino acids. V gave up 0 bases and J gave up 4 bases; unmatched junction bases: 3. The CDR3 DNA is TGTGCCAGCAGCCAAGATGGACAGGGGAGCACTGAAGCTTTCTTT. This sequence encodes CASSQDGQGSTEAFF.

The sample holds a few counts of this clonotype. The chain has TRBV20-1 and TRBJ2-1; 14 nucleotides align to TRBD2. With V trimmed by 6 bases and J by 8 bases, 9 bases remained unmatched. The germline V gene has CDR1 DFQATT and CDR2 SNEGSKA (reference sequence). The CDR3 extends over 15 amino acids. The CDR3 region has the DNA TGCAGTGCGCCGACTAGCGGGAGGGCCTTGGATGAGCAGTTCTTC. Translation gives CSAPTSGRALDEQFF.

This chain uses TRBV20-1 with TRBJ2-7, with TRBD1 identical over 7 bases. This CDR3 is built from 14 residues. The V segment lost 6 bases and the J segment 2 bases; nucleotides outside the gene matches: 10. Germline CDR1 reads DFQATT; CDR2 reads SNEGSKA (reference sequence). CDR3 sequence: CSASGRQGPYEQYF. CDR3 nucleotide sequence: TGCAGTGCGTCCGGGCGACAGGGTCCCTACGAGCAGTACTTC.

The rearrangement links TRBV5-6 to TRBJ1-2; D is undetermined. CDR1 and CDR2 from the germline V gene are SGHDT and YYEEEE. The length of the CDR3 is 16 residues. Between the trimmed V and J ends, which lost 1 base and 4 bases, there was a span of 17 bases. CDR3 in amino acids: CASSLKLRRSSYGYTF. The CDR3 nucleotides read TGTGCCAGCAGCTTGAAGCTCAGGCGGAGTAGCTATGGCTACACCTTC.

This clonotype was seen more than once but under ten times. V is TRBV12-5 and J is TRBJ1-1; D remains unclear. With 6 bases removed from V and 4 bases from J, the gap between germline ends came to 15 bases. The CDR3 is 14 amino acids. CDR1 is LGHNT and CDR2 is FRNRAP in the germline V gene. The chain's CDR3 is CASGPGLGSTEAFF. As DNA, the CDR3 is TGTGCTAGTGGACCCGGGTTGGGCAGCACTGAAGCTTTCTTT.

This clonotype was observed many times. The chain links TRBV7-2 to TRBJ2-7; perhaps TRBD2 as D (5 bases). V dropped 3 bases and J dropped 2 bases, with 11 bases sitting between them. Germline loops: CDR1 SGHTA, CDR2 FQGNSA. The CDR3 loop spans 14 amino acids. The CDR3 loop is CASSFLREPYEQYF. The CDR3 DNA reads as TGTGCCAGCAGCTTTTTGAGGGAGCCCTACGAGCAGTACTTC.

This clonotype has more than one count but fewer than ten. The gene calls are TRBV4-2 and TRBJ1-2; the D is unclear. The CDR3 extends over 15 amino acids. V dropped 4 bases and J dropped 3 bases, with 15 bases sitting between them. From germline, CDR1 is LGHNA and CDR2 YNFKEQ. The chain's CDR3 is CASSPRSIGHYGYTF. DNA for the CDR3: TGTGCCAGCAGCCCCCGATCCATCGGGCACTATGGCTACACCTTC.

V usage is TRBV5-1 and J usage is TRBJ2-2; 7 nucleotides align to TRBD1. Germline V CDR1 and CDR2: SGHRS, YFSETQ. CDR3 length equals 15 residues. The junction had 6 bases not matched to a gene; V was cut back by 4 bases and J by 3 bases. CDR3 sequence (DNA): TGCGCCAGCAGCCAAGAGACAGGGCACACCGGGGAGCTGTTTTTT. Translating gives CASSQETGHTGELFF.

This chain joins TRBV12-3 or TRBV12-4 and TRBJ2-1; D might be TRBD1 (6 bases). The CDR3 is 13 residues long. Trimming took off 3 bases at V and 6 bases at J, with 9 bases between the two ends. CDR3 residues: CASSFGTPNEQFF. CDR3 sequence (DNA): TGTGCCAGCAGTTTCGGGACACCCAATGAGCAGTTCTTC.

This clonotype was seen more than once but under ten times. The rearrangement joins TRBV24-1 to TRBJ2-3, with 8 bases lining up with TRBD2. The CDR3 covers 14 residues. Germline V gene data show CDR1 as KGHDR and CDR2 as SFDVKD. J was trimmed by 0 bases and V by 5 bases; bases with no gene match: 0. Here the CDR3 reads CATSVAGSTDTQYF. DNA of the CDR3: TGTGCCACCAGTGTAGCGGGGAGCACAGATACGCAGTATTTT.